Described below is a single T cell receptor beta chain sequence and its context. In the authors' workflow: Scientists estimated how many nucleated cells there were by amplifying reference gene primers. Clones were read by immunoSEQ multiplex PCR, and TCRdb kept only the in-frame ones, dropping some. V, J and clone size are those of that table, while D and trimming were read from the DNA. Here the sample spans 200,000 or so clones, 65% to 90% being singletons. This sample is part of a study of blood T cell repertoires in COVID-19. For the study at large: COVID-19 samples from acute and convalescent phases originated in the United States, Italy and Spain. Sources were T cells, B-cell-depleted T cells, or PBMCs; the material itself was cDNA or gDNA.

Per germline, CDR1 LNHDA and CDR2 SQIVND (reference sequence). Trimming took off 0 bases at V and 3 bases at J, with 3 bases between the two ends. The CDR3 contains 13 residues. J is TRBJ1-5 and V is TRBV19; D gene uncertain. The clonotype comes from a man older than 75 with acute or convalescent COVID-19. The sample comprised peripheral blood. CDR3 amino acids: CASSIEHNQPQHF. DNA of the CDR3: TGTGCCAGTAGTATAGAACACAATCAGCCCCAGCATTTT.